The T cell receptor (beta chain) described here comes from a study of T cells in Graves' hyperthyroidism and ophthalmopathy. Study context: Before treatment of any kind, peripheral blood was taken at initial diagnosis.

Study-wide results and limits: A 13 V-J model separated ophthalmopathy from stable hyperthyroidism.

This clonotype occurred a few times. Its target is unknown. Diagnoses used clinical symptoms, serum thyroxine and TRAb, thyroid ultrasound and orbital computed tomography. Fresh 10 ml peripheral blood yielded PBMCs. Amplified TCR beta CDR3 regions came from RNA transcripts. The HTBI primer set served for first-round RT-PCR of the TCR CDR3. TCRdb re-derived calls from the multiplex PCR reads in MiXCR, one entry per CDR3 protein. The sample yields some 800,000 distinct CDR3 sequences, 38% seen once. The length of the CDR3 is 13 residues. Per germline, CDR1 SGHTA and CDR2 FQGNSA. V shed 4 bases, J shed 13 bases, and the junction held 10 bases outside the gene matches.

The sequence was obtained from a man younger than 35 with Graves' hyperthyroidism. Sequencing was carried out using blood. The V gene is TRBV7-2, the J gene TRBJ1-2; 9 positions match TRBD1. CDR3 coding DNA: TGTGCCAGCAGCTCAGTCGCGGGACAGGGCGGCACCTTC. Protein sequence: CASSSVAGQGGTF.